This TCR beta chain was identified in a study of T cell responses to AZD1222 COVID-19 vaccine. In the case of this clone: Its antigen is undetermined.

Whole-study results and caveats: At 160-218 and 743-854, vaccine-associated CD4 TCRs were dominant, and they spanned spike. Baseline seropositives among AZD1222 recipients totaled only six or seven. Donors skewed white British and female; clonal diversity was possibly underestimated.

V gave up 9 bases and J gave up 1 base; unmatched junction bases: 12. CDR1 is SGHRS, CDR2 YFSETQ, per germline. CDR3 length: 15 residues. Clones were read by immunoSEQ multiplex PCR, and TCRdb kept only the in-frame ones, dropping some. The table records 95,000 to 120,000 clones, around 84% of them present only once. The chain recombines TRBV5-1 with TRBJ2-7; 8 bases line up with TRBD2. This receptor was obtained from an adult in good health. The sample consisted of peripheral blood, taken on day 0 of AZD1222 vaccination. The chain's CDR3 is CATGRDPGLSYEQYF. As DNA, the CDR3 is TGCGCCACCGGGAGGGATCCGGGACTATCCTACGAGCAGTACTTC.